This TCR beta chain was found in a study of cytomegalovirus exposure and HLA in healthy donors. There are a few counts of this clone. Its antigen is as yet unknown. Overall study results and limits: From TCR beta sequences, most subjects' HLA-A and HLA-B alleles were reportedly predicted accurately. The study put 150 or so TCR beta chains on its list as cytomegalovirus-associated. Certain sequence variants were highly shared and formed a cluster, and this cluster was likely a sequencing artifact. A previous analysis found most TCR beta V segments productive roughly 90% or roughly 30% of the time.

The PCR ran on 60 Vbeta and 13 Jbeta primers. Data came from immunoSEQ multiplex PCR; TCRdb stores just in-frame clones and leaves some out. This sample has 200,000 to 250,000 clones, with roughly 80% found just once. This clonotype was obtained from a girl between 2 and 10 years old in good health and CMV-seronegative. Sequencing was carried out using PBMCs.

CDR3 in amino acids: CASSPPREFSGNTIYF. Written as DNA, the CDR3 is TGTGCCAGCTCACCACCGAGAGAGTTCTCTGGAAACACCATATATTTT. This rearrangement joins TRBV18 to TRBJ1-3; D is undetermined. Germline V CDR1 and CDR2: KGHSH, LQKENI. V was clipped by 0 bases and J by 0 bases, with 9 bases between them. This CDR3 spans 16 amino acids. The full variable domain, in which reference TRBV18 and TRBJ1-3 provide the parts outside the CDR3, is NAGVMQNPRHLVRRRGQEARLRCSPMKGHSHVYWYRQLPEEGLKFMVYLQKENIIDESGMPKERFSAEFPKEGPSILRIQQVVRGDSAAYFCASSPPREFSGNTIYFGEGSWLTVV.